This TCR beta chain was observed in a study of control samples from healthy donors and cancer patients. The protocol was immunoSEQ multiplex PCR, while the TCRdb copy is restricted to in-frame clones and leaves out a portion. The repertoire includes some 410,000 clones, about nine tenths of them detected once, and around 6.4% sits in the top ten. Trimming cost V 5 bases and J 5 bases, with 10 bases left between them. In germline, CDR1 is PRHDT, CDR2 FYEKMQ (reference sequence). The CDR3 has 13 amino acids. Sequences were obtained from PBMCs. The chain joins TRBV13 to TRBJ2-1, with D perhaps matching TRBD2 (5 bases). The sequence derives from a man between 35 and 55 years old with head and neck cancer. The CDR3 sequence is CASSPGVNNEQFF. CDR3 bases: TGTGCCAGCAGCCCCGGGGTAAACAATGAGCAGTTCTTC.